Listed below are T cell receptor beta chains from one sample, sequenced in a study of T cells in Graves' hyperthyroidism and ophthalmopathy. TCRdb ran MiXCR on the multiplex PCR reads and lists one entry per CDR3 protein. In the table there are about 640,000 distinct CDR3 sequences, less than 25% of which are singletons. The sequencing input was blood. The receptor set was obtained from a man under 40 with Graves' ophthalmopathy. Each CDR3 is given with its conserved first and last residue. D genes are given only for firm matches. Where a row states a size, it is once, few, many or the class of an expanded clone; other rows omit it.

CDR3 DNA: TGTGCCAGCAGTTCCATTATAGACAGGTTGAAATACAATGAGCAGTTCTTC
CDR3 protein: CASSSIIDRLKYNEQFF
J gene: TRBJ2-1
V gene: TRBV27
clone size: few
CDR3 length: 17
D gene: -

CDR3 DNA: TGTGCCAGCAGCGGGGACAGGGGTTTGAACGAGCAGTACTTC
CDR3 protein: CASSGDRGLNEQYF
J gene: TRBJ2-7
V gene: TRBV5-6
clone size: -
CDR3 length: 14
D gene: TRBD1

CDR3 DNA: TGTGCCTGGACACGGGACACTTACACTGAAGCTTTCTTT
CDR3 protein: CAWTRDTYTEAFF
J gene: TRBJ1-1
V gene: TRBV30
clone size: many
CDR3 length: 13
D gene: -

CDR3 DNA: TGTGCCAGTTCGGGACAGGCTGTCTACTATGGCTACACCTTC
CDR3 protein: CASSGQAVYYGYTF
J gene: TRBJ1-2
V gene: TRBV24-1
clone size: many
CDR3 length: 14
D gene: TRBD1

CDR3 DNA: TGTGCCAGCAGCTTAGGGGTCGGGACACCCCCGAATGAGCAGTTCTTC
CDR3 protein: CASSLGVGTPPNEQFF
J gene: TRBJ2-1
V gene: TRBV7-2
clone size: -
CDR3 length: 16
D gene: -

CDR3 DNA: TGTGCCAGCAGCTCTGGGGGGAACTACGAGCAGTACTTC
CDR3 protein: CASSSGGNYEQYF
J gene: TRBJ2-7
V gene: TRBV27
clone size: many
CDR3 length: 13
D gene: -

CDR3 DNA: TGTGCCAGTAGTCCAGGCACAGGGGGCCGGTTGAACACTGAAGCTTTCTTT
CDR3 protein: CASSPGTGGRLNTEAFF
J gene: TRBJ1-1
V gene: TRBV19
clone size: -
CDR3 length: 17
D gene: TRBD1

CDR3 DNA: TGTGCCAGCAGTTACTCGGCTTATCTCGGCGAGCAGTACTTC
CDR3 protein: CASSYSAYLGEQYF
J gene: TRBJ2-7
V gene: TRBV6-5
clone size: many
CDR3 length: 14
D gene: -

CDR3 DNA: TGTGCCAGCAGCTTAGGGGGACTGCCTGAGCAGTTCTTC
CDR3 protein: CASSLGGLPEQFF
J gene: TRBJ2-1
V gene: TRBV13
clone size: few
CDR3 length: 13
D gene: -

CDR3 DNA: TGTGCCTGGAGTCCTCCCGACAGAAAGAACACTGAAGCTTTCTTT
CDR3 protein: CAWSPPDRKNTEAFF
J gene: TRBJ1-1
V gene: TRBV30
clone size: many
CDR3 length: 15
D gene: -

CDR3 DNA: TGCGCCAGCCCTCCTAAGGAGCGGGGGACCTACGAGCAGTACTTC
CDR3 protein: CASPPKERGTYEQYF
J gene: TRBJ2-7
V gene: TRBV5-1
clone size: few
CDR3 length: 15
D gene: TRBD2